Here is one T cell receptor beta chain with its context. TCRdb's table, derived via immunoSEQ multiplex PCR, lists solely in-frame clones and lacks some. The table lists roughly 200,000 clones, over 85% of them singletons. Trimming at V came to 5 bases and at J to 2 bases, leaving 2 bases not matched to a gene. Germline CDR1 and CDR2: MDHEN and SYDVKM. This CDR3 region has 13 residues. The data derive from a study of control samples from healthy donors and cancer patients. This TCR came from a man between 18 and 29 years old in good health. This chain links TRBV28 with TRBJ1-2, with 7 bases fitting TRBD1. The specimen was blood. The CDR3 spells CASSTTGNYGYTF. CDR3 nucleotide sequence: TGTGCCAGCAGTACGACAGGGAACTATGGCTACACCTTC.